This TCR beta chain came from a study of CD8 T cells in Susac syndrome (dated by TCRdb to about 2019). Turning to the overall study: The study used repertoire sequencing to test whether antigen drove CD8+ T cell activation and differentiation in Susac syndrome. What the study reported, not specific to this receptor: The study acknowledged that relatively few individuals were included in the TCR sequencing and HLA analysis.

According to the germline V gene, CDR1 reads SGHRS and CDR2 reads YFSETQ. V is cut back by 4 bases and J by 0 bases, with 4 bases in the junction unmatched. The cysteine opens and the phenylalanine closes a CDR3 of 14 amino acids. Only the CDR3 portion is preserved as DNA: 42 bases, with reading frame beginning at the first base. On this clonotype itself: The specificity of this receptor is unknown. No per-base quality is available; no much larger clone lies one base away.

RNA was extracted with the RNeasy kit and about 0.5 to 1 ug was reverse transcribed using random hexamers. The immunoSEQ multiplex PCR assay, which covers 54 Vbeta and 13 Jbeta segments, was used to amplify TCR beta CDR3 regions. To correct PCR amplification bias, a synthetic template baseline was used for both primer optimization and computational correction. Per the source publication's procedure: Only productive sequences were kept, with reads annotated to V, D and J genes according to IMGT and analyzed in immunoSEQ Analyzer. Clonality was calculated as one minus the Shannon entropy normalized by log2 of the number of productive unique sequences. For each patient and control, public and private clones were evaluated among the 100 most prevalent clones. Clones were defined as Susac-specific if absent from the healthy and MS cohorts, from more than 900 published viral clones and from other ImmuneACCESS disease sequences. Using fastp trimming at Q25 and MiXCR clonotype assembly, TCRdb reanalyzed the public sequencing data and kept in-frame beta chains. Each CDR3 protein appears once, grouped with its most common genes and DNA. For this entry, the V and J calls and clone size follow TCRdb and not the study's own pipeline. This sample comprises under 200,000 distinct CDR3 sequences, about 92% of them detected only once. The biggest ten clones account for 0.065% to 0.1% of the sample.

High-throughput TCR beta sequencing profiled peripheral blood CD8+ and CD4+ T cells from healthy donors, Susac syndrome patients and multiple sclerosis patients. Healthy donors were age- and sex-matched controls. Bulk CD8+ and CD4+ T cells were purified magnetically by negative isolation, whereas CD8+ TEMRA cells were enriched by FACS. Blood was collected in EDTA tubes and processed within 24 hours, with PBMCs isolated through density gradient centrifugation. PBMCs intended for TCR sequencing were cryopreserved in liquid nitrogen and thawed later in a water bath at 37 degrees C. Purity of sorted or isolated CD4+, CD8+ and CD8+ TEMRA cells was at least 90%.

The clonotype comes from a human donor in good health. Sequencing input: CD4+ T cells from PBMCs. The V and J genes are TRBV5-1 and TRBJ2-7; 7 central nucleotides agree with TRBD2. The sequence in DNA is TGCGCCAGCAGCCCTTGGACTAGCTCCTACGAGCAGTACTTC. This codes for CASSPWTSSYEQYF.